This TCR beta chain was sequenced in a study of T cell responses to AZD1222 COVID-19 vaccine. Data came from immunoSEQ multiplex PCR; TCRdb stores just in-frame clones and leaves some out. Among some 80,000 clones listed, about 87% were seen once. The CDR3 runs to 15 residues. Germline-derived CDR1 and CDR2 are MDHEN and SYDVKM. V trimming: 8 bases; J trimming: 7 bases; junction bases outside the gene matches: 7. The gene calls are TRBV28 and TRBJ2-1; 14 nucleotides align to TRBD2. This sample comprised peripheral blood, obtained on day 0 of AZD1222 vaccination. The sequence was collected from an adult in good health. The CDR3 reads CASGRLAGGVNEQFF. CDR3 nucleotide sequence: TGTGCCAGCGGGAGACTAGCGGGGGGGGTGAATGAGCAGTTCTTC.